What follows is one T cell receptor beta chain and its context. The source of the sample is a study of blood T cell repertoires in COVID-19. Study at large: Sites in the United States, Italy and Spain provided acute and convalescent COVID-19 samples. Nucleic acid was either cDNA or gDNA, and it came from T cells, B-cell-depleted T cells, or PBMCs.

V lost 7 bases to trimming and J lost 4 bases, with 16 bases between them. This CDR3 is 14 amino acids long. CDR1 and CDR2 from the germline V gene are MNHEY and SVGAGI. As handled by the study authors: Amplification of reference gene primers provided the estimated nucleated cell counts. TCRdb's table, derived via immunoSEQ multiplex PCR, lists solely in-frame clones and lacks some. V and J calls and clone size are as listed in that table; D and trimming were resolved from the DNA. Of about 270,000 clones detected, approximately 83% appear once; the ten largest clones hold around 10%. Sequences were obtained from peripheral blood. The TCR comes from a woman in her sixties or seventies with acute or convalescent COVID-19. The chain has TRBV6-5 and TRBJ1-1; TRBD1 might be the D (5 bases). The CDR3 DNA follows: TGTGCCAGCACCCCGCTTGGGGGGAGCACTGAAGCTTTCTTT. It codes for CASTPLGGSTEAFF.